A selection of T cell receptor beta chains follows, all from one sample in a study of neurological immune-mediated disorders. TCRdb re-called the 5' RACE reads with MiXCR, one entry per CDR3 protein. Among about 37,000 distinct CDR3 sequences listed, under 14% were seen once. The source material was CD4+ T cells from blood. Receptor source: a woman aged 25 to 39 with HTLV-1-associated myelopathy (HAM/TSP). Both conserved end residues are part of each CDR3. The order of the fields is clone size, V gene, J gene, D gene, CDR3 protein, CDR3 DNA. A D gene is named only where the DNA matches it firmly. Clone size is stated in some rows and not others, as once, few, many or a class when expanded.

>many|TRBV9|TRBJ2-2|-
CASSGLPGVDGELFF
TGTGCCAGCAGCGGCCTACCAGGGGTGGACGGGGAGCTGTTTTTT
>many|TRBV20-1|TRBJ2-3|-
CSATRPGVTDTQYF
TGCAGTGCAACCCGGCCCGGTGTCACAGATACGCAGTATTTT
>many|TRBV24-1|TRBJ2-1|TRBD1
CATSDPRGGKSYNEQFF
TGTGCCACCAGTGATCCAAGAGGGGGCAAGTCCTACAATGAGCAGTTCTTC
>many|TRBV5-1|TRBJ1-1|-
CASSLNGQQGEAFF
TGCGCCAGCAGCTTGAACGGTCAGCAGGGTGAAGCTTTCTTT
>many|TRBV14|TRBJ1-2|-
CASSEYNNYGYTF
TGTGCCAGCAGCGAATATAATAACTATGGCTACACCTTC
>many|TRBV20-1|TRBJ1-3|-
CSARFLGGVGNTIYF
TGCAGTGCTAGATTCTTAGGAGGGGTCGGAAACACCATATATTTT
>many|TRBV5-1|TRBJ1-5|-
CASSITPGPNQPQHF
TGCGCCAGCAGCATAACCCCGGGGCCCAATCAGCCCCAGCATTTT
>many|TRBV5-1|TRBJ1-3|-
CASSLAVSTAASGNTIYF
TGCGCCAGCAGCTTGGCGGTCTCTACTGCGGCCTCTGGAAACACCATATATTTT
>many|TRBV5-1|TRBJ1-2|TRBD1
CASSSRGQDYGYTF
TGCGCCAGCAGCTCCAGGGGGCAAGACTATGGCTACACCTTC
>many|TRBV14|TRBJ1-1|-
CASSQDWEVAAFF
TGTGCCAGCAGCCAAGATTGGGAGGTTGCTGCTTTCTTT
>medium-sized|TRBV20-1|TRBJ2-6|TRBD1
CSAQGDSGANVLTF
TGCAGTGCTCAGGGGGACTCTGGGGCCAACGTCCTGACTTTC
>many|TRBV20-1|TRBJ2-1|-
CSAPGTRGRNEQFF
TGCAGTGCTCCCGGGACTCGGGGGAGGAATGAGCAGTTCTTC
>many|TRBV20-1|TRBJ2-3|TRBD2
CSARGTSGTTDTQYF
TGCAGTGCTAGGGGGACTAGCGGGACAACAGATACGCAGTATTTT
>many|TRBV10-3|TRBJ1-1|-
CAISISRADGKTEAFF
TGTGCCATCAGCATTTCACGGGCGGACGGAAAAACTGAAGCTTTCTTT
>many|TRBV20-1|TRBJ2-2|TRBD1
CSARGQGNTGELFF
TGCAGTGCTAGAGGACAGGGAAACACCGGGGAGCTGTTTTTT
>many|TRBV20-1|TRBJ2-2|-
CSAHPKWPETGELFF
TGCAGTGCTCATCCGAAATGGCCCGAAACCGGGGAGCTGTTTTTT
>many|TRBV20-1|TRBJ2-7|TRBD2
CSASERGGPHEQYF
TGCAGTGCTAGTGAGCGGGGGGGCCCCCACGAGCAGTACTTC
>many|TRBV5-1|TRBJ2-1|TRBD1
CASSPGGQGERDEQFF
TGCGCCAGCAGCCCAGGGGGACAGGGAGAAAGGGATGAGCAGTTCTTC
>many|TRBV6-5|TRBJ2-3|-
CASRTLGGTDTQYF
TGTGCCAGCAGAACACTAGGTGGCACAGATACGCAGTATTTT
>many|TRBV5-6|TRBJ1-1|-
CASSFWVGRNLNTEAFF
TGTGCCAGCAGCTTTTGGGTTGGCCGAAACCTGAACACTGAAGCTTTCTTT
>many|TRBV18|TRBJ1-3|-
CASSRRGTPTGGNTIYF
TGTGCCAGCTCACGACGGGGGACGCCAACTGGGGGAAACACCATATATTTT
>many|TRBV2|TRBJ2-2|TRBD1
CASVSETGGRELFF
TGTGCCAGCGTATCCGAGACAGGGGGGCGGGAGCTGTTTTTT
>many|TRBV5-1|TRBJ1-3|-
CASSLDPGAVSGNTIYF
TGCGCCAGCAGCTTGGATCCGGGGGCAGTTTCTGGAAACACCATATATTTT
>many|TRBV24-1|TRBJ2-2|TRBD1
CATSLEDRDTGELFF
TGTGCCACCAGTCTAGAAGACAGGGACACCGGGGAGCTGTTTTTT
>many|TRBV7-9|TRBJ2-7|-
CASSSPYEQYF
TGTGCCAGCAGCTCGCCTTACGAGCAGTACTTC
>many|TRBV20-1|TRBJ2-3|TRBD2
CSAIAGGSFTDTQYF
TGCAGTGCCATAGCGGGGGGAAGTTTCACAGATACGCAGTATTTT
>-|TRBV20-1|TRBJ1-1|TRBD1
CSAREPGTGGAGGTEAFF
TGCAGTGCTAGAGAACCCGGGACAGGGGGCGCAGGAGGTACTGAAGCTTTCTTT